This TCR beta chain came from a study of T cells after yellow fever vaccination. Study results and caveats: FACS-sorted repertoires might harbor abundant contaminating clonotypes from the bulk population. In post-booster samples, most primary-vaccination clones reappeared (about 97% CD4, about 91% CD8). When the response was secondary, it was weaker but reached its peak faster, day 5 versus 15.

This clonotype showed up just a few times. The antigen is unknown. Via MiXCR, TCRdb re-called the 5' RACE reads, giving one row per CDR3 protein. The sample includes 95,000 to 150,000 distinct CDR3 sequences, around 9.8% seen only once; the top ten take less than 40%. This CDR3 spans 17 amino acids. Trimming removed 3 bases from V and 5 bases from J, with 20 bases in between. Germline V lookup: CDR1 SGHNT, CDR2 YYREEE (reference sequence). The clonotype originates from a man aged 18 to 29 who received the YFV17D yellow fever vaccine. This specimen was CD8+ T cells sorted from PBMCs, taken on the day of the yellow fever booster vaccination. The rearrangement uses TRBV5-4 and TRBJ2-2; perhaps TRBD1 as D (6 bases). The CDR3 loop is CASSSLSNRVETGELFF. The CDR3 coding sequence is TGTGCCAGCAGCTCTCTTTCGAACAGGGTTGAGACCGGGGAGCTGTTTTTT.